This TCR beta chain was profiled in a study of blood T cell repertoires in COVID-19. Study details: Some COVID-19 samples were acute and others convalescent; all came from the United States, Italy and Spain. T cells, B-cell-depleted T cells, or PBMCs supplied cDNA or gDNA.

Trimming cost V 7 bases and J 2 bases; bases outside gene matches: 10. The germline CDR1 and CDR2 sequences are GTSNPN and SVGIG (reference sequence). CDR3 length: 15 amino acids. Original analysis: Amplified reference gene primers provided the basis for estimating nucleated cell counts. Repertoires were generated with immunoSEQ multiplex PCR, while TCRdb's copy carries only in-frame clones and drops some. V and J calls and clone size are given by that table; D and trimming were obtained from the DNA. The sample holds 90,000 to 120,000 clones, under 95% seen once. The sample consisted of peripheral blood. This sequence originates from a woman aged 30 to 39 with acute or convalescent COVID-19. The rearrangement uses TRBV30 and TRBJ2-5; TRBD2 matches 10 bases. CDR3 loop: CASSPLAGPQETQYF. The CDR3 coding sequence is TGTGCCTCCTCTCCACTAGCGGGGCCGCAAGAGACCCAGTACTTC. The full variable domain, in which reference TRBV30 and TRBJ2-5 provide the parts outside the CDR3, is SQTIHQWPATLVQPVGSPLSLECTVEGTSNPNLYWYRQAAGRGLQLLFYSVGIGQISSEVPQNLSASRPQDRQFILSSKKLLLSDSGFYLCASSPLAGPQETQYFGPGTRLLVL.